The 5 T cell receptor beta chains below all came from one sample that was sequenced in a study of long-term antiretroviral therapy in people with HIV. At survey level, the immunoSEQ assay was run in its v3.0 version. Repertoires were generated with immunoSEQ multiplex PCR, while TCRdb's copy carries only in-frame clones and drops some. The sample lists 10,000 to 14,000 clones, approximately 90% seen once, with around 21% in the top ten. The sample here was unsorted PBMCs, taken 0.2 years before starting antiretroviral therapy. The receptors were sampled from a woman aged 40 to 50 with HIV.

The chain is built from TRBV6-6 and TRBJ2-5; 8 bases are a match to TRBD1. The germline CDR1 and CDR2 sequences are MNHNY and SVGAGI (reference sequence). After removal of 4 bases from V and 3 bases from J, the junction contained 1 base not matched to a gene. CDR3 size: 13 residues. CDR3 in amino acids: CASSSQGEETQYF. Here the CDR3 DNA reads TGTGCCAGCAGTTCACAGGGGGAAGAGACCCAGTACTTC.

The gene calls are TRBV6-5 and TRBJ2-3; maybe TRBD1 (6 bases). CDR1 is MNHEY and CDR2 is SVGAGI in the germline V gene. CDR3 length equals 13 residues. V lost 7 bases to trimming and J lost 2 bases, with 10 bases between them. In nucleotides, the CDR3 is TGTGCCAGCACGGACAGTTCCACAGATACGCAGTATTTT. This encodes CASTDSSTDTQYF.

This sequence joins TRBV2 and TRBJ2-2; D is perhaps TRBD1 (5 bases). V lost 6 bases and J lost 1, with 12 bases in between. This CDR3 region has 15 residues. Germline values: CDR1 SNHLY, CDR2 FYNNEI. CDR3 sequence: CASRADSGNTGELFF. The DNA of the CDR3 is TGTGCCAGCAGAGCCGACAGTGGGAACACCGGGGAGCTGTTTTTT.

The chain has TRBV6-1 and TRBJ1-2; 7 bases agree with TRBD1. The V gene end was trimmed by 0 bases and the J gene end by 7 bases; junction bases not matched to a gene: 5. The germline CDR1 and CDR2 sequences are MNHNS and SASEGT. The CDR3 is 14 residues long. CDR3 sequence: CASSEAPGGGGYTF. Written as DNA, the CDR3 is TGTGCCAGCAGTGAAGCACCAGGGGGTGGTGGCTACACCTTC.

The chain joins TRBV11-2 to TRBJ1-2, with 9 nucleotides matching TRBD1. The junction had 8 bases not matched to a gene; V was cut back by 5 bases and J by 4 bases. In germline, CDR1 is SGHAT, CDR2 FQNNGV. CDR3 length: 15 residues. The CDR3 nucleotides read TGTGCCAGCAGCACCTCCCCGACAGGGGGCTATGGCTACACCTTC. It yields the protein CASSTSPTGGYGYTF.